This TCR beta chain was retrieved from a study of CD8 T cells in ankylosing spondylitis. Whole-study results and caveats: Reports say disease-linked clones showed up significantly more in matched ankylosing spondylitis synovial fluid. There was a TCR beta motif, made of fewer than 10 highly homologous variants, that appeared characteristic of ankylosing spondylitis blood.

Ten or more counts support this clonotype. Its antigen is still unknown. CDR3 length: 16 amino acids. V dropped 3 bases and J dropped 7; count of bases not matched to a gene: 12. CDR1 and CDR2 (germline): SGHVS, FQNEAQ. The authors made TCR beta libraries by quantitative 5'-RACE with molecular barcodes. TCRdb fed the 5' RACE reads into MiXCR, producing one record per CDR3 protein. The sample includes roughly 69,000 distinct CDR3 sequences, about 5.2% seen only once; the top ten take 2.2%. This clonotype originated in a male donor with ankylosing spondylitis or in good health (not recorded which). The specimen was blood, either unsorted or a sorted T cell fraction (not recorded which). The chain employs TRBV7-8 and TRBJ2-1; 7 positions match TRBD1. The CDR3 spells CASSLTGQVTSNEQFF. The DNA of the CDR3 is TGTGCCAGCAGCTTGACAGGACAGGTTACCTCGAATGAGCAGTTCTTC.